This TCR beta chain was sequenced for a study of cytomegalovirus exposure and HLA in healthy donors. Study observations and caveats: Likely technical artifact: a cluster of highly shared sequence variants. Relative to the approximately 700-donor mean, N-insertions were reportedly fewer in an Asian-associated ancestry cluster in a later analysis. Some TCR beta chains (over 150 of them) were listed as cytomegalovirus-associated.

As for this clone: Its specificity is not known.

The germline V gene encodes CDR1 SEHNR and CDR2 FQNEAQ (reference sequence). V shed 3 bases and J shed 3 bases, with 14 bases lying between them. The CDR3 has 16 amino acids. Primers for the PCR totalled 60 Vbeta and 13 Jbeta. The repertoire was sequenced with immunoSEQ multiplex PCR; TCRdb's copy has only in-frame clones and lacks some. The sample shows about 88,000 clones, 85% to 90% of them seen only once. Sequencing was done on a sample of PBMCs. This chain links TRBV7-9 with TRBJ2-2; the D gene is possibly TRBD2 (6 bases). This clonotype was obtained from a man between 18 and 29 years old in good health and CMV-seronegative. CDR3 nucleotides: TGTGCCAGCAGCTTCATTAGCGGTCCTTACACCGGGGAGCTGTTTTTT. Its translation is CASSFISGPYTGELFF.